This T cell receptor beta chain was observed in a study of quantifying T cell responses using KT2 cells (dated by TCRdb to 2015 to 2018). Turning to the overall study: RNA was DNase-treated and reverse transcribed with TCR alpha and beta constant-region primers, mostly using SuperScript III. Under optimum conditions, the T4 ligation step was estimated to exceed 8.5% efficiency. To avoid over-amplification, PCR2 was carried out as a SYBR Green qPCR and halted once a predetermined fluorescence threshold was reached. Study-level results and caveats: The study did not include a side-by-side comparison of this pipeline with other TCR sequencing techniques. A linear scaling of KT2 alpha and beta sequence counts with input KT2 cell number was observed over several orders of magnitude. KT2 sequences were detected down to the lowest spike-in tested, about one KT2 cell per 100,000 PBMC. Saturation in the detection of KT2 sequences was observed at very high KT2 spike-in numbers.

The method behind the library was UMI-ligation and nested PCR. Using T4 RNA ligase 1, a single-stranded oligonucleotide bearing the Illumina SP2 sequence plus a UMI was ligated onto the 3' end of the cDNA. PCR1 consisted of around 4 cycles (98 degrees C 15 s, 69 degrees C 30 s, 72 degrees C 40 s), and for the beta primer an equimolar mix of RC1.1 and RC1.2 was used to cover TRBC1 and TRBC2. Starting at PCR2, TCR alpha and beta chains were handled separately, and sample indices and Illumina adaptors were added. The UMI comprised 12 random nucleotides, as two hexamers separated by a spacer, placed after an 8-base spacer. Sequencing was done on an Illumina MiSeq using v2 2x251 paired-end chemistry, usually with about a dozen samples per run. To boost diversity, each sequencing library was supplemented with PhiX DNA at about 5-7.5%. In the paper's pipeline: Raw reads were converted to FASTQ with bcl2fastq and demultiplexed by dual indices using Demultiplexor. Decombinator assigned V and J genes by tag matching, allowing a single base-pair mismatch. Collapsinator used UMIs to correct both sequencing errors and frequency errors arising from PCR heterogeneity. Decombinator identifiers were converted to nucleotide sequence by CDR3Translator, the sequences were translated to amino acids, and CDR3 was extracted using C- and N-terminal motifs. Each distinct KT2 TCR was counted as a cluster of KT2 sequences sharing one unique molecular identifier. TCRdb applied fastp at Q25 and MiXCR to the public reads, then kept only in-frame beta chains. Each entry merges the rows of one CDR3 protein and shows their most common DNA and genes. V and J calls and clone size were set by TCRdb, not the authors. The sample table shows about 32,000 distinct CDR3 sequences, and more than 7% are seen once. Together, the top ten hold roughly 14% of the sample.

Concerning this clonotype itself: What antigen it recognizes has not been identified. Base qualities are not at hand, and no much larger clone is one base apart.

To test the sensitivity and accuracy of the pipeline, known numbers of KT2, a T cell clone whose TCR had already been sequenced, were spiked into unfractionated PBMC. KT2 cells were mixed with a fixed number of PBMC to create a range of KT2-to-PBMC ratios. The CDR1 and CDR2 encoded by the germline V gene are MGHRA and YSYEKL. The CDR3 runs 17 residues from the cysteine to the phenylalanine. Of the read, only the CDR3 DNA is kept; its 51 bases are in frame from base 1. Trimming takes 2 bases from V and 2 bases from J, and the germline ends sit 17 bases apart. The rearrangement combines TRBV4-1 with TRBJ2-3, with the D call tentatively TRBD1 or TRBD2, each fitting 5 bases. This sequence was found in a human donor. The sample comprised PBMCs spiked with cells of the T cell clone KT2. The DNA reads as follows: TGCGCCAGCAGCCAAAGTATTGCCGGGACCAACACAGATACGCAGTATTTT. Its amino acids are CASSQSIAGTNTDTQYF.